The T cell receptor beta chain under discussion was sequenced for a study of cytomegalovirus exposure and HLA in healthy donors. Findings of the study overall: Certain indistinguishable V segments, among them TRBV6-2 and TRBV6-3, were excluded.

As to this clone: Its antigen is as yet unknown.

The CDR3 runs to 16 residues. With 6 bases removed from V and 0 bases from J, the gap between germline ends came to 12 bases. Germline CDR1 is KGHSH and CDR2 is LQKENI. PCR primers comprised 60 Vbeta and 13 Jbeta primers. Repertoires were generated with immunoSEQ multiplex PCR, while TCRdb's copy carries only in-frame clones and drops some. The sample carries roughly 160,000 clones, roughly four fifths recorded once. The sample consisted of PBMCs. The sequence was obtained from a woman aged 45-59 years in good health and CMV-seronegative. The chain is built from TRBV18 and TRBJ2-6; possibly TRBD1 for D (5 bases). This CDR3 is CASSQGDFSGANVLTF. The CDR3 DNA follows: TGTGCCAGCTCCCAAGGGGATTTCTCTGGGGCCAACGTCCTGACTTTC. Looking up the rest from reference TRBV18 and TRBJ2-6 gives the full variable domain: NAGVMQNPRHLVRRRGQEARLRCSPMKGHSHVYWYRQLPEEGLKFMVYLQKENIIDESGMPKERFSAEFPKEGPSILRIQQVVRGDSAAYFCASSQGDFSGANVLTFGAGSRLTVL.